This T cell receptor beta chain came from a study of early T cells in non-severe SARS-CoV-2 infection (dated by TCRdb to the early 2020s). Concerning the study at large: Because TCR sequencing relied on bulk RNA taken from unsorted whole blood, pairing of alpha and beta chains was not possible. The paper's findings and limits, for the study overall: VDJdb matching was skewed toward anti-spike CD8 responses and likely underestimated virus-specific expansions by missing private and CD4 specificities.

V was cut back by 2 bases and J by 8 bases, leaving a gap of 10 bases between them. The CDR3 starts with the cysteine, ends with the phenylalanine, and has 13 residues. Only the CDR3 DNA stays, 39 bases, in frame from base 1. CDR1 MNHNY and CDR2 SVGAGI are derived from the germline V gene (reference sequence). This clonotype is considered medium-sized (0.01 to 0.1%). The target of this receptor is not known. Per-base qualities were not stored, and no clone one base away is much larger. The study was a case-control design nested within a healthcare worker cohort in London, UK, with weekly nasopharyngeal swab PCR tests and blood sampling. Healthcare workers were enrolled in the week of the UK lockdown, from 23 to 31 March 2020, and were followed every week for up to roughly 15 weeks. Receptor libraries were prepared by 5' RACE. TCRdb names NextSeq 500 as the instrument used. Unique molecular identifiers were attached to individual cDNA molecules in the TCR library protocol so that sequencing error and PCR bias could be corrected. Sequencing covered both TCR alpha and beta chains, and within each sample the abundances of alpha and beta sequences were tightly co-correlated. Under the source paper's analysis protocol: Decombinator V4 was used to annotate the V gene, J gene and CDR3 of the TCR sequences. TCRs were defined as expanded if a significant change between any two time points was detected under a Poisson model with p below 0.0001. TCR abundances were normalised to the total number of TCRs sequenced in each sample and reported as counts per million. TRAV1-2 paired with TRAJ12, TRAJ20 or TRAJ33 defined MAIT TCRs, while TRAV10 paired with TRAJ18 defined iNKT TCRs. VDJdb, accessed 1 November 2021, was searched for CMV, EBV and SARS-CoV-2 annotated TCRs, excluding TCRs annotated for multiple antigens. TCRdb reprocessed the public reads (quality trimming at Q25 with fastp, clone calling with MiXCR) and kept in-frame beta chains. All rows with the same CDR3 protein become a single entry with the most common DNA and genes. The V and J calls come from TCRdb's annotation, not from the publication. For this sample there are 40,000 to 45,000 distinct CDR3 sequences; approximately 6.1% appear just once. The ten largest make up less than 25% of the sample.

The sequencing used whole blood, collected at baseline. The chain joins TRBV6-6 to TRBJ2-4, with the identity of the D gene unclear. This receptor was taken from an adult who was a healthcare worker with PCR-confirmed SARS-CoV-2 infection or an uninfected control (not recorded which). The CDR3 in this case is CASSYVDGDIQYF. The nucleotide sequence is TGTGCCAGCAGTTACGTGGATGGGGACATTCAGTACTTC.